The following is a T cell receptor beta chain sequence with its context. Its specificity is not known. This entry belongs to a study of monozygotic twins with cystic fibrosis. The repertoire was sequenced with immunoSEQ multiplex PCR; TCRdb's copy has only in-frame clones and lacks some. The sample lists 35,000 or so clones, approximately 87% occurring once. Deletions cut 1 base from V and 6 bases from J, with 14 bases between. CDR1 SGHDT and CDR2 YYEEEE come from the germline V gene. The CDR3 length is 15 residues. Overall study results and limits: Age, concordance and disease severity did not associate with shared CDR3 numbers. Monozygotic CF twin pairs shared significantly more nucleotide-identical clonotypes than unrelated CF individuals did. Low clonality (median roughly 0.0095) suggested a mostly naive repertoire.

The receptor comes from a girl aged 2 to 10 with cystic fibrosis. Sequenced input: blood. The chain carries TRBV5-6 and TRBJ2-1, with D perhaps TRBD1 or TRBD2 (6 bases each). In DNA form, the CDR3 reads TGTGCCAGCAGCTTGTGGGGGGCCGGGGCCAATGAGCAGTTCTTC. Its protein product is CASSLWGAGANEQFF.